This TCR beta chain was sequenced during a study of cytomegalovirus exposure and HLA in healthy donors. Points from the study as a whole: Highest at DRB1 and lowest at HLA-C, TCR association rates differed among HLA loci in a later analysis.

A multiplex PCR was run with 60 Vbeta primers and 13 Jbeta primers. Measured with immunoSEQ multiplex PCR; TCRdb has only the in-frame clones, and not every one. Seen here are some 180,000 clones, 77% observed once, and the top ten hold more than 3%. V lost 4 bases, J lost 1 base, and 10 bases lay in between. The CDR3 is made up of 14 amino acids. Germline values: CDR1 SEHNR, CDR2 FQNEAQ (reference sequence). Concerning this clone itself: The antigen is unknown.

The material sequenced was PBMCs. The source is a woman between 55 and 75 years old in good health and CMV-seropositive. The rearrangement links TRBV7-9 to TRBJ1-1; D gene uncertain. CDR3 amino acids: CASSSAPENTEAFF. CDR3 in DNA: TGTGCCAGCAGCTCCGCCCCAGAGAACACTGAAGCTTTCTTT.